The 7 T cell receptor beta chains listed next were all sequenced from one sample in a study of blood T cell repertoires in COVID-19. Profiled with immunoSEQ multiplex PCR; TCRdb holds only in-frame clones, not every one. The sample consists of over 150,000 clones, less than 80% of them appearing once. The specimen sequenced was PBMCs or T cells enriched from blood (not recorded which). These receptors all stem from a woman between 70 and 85 years old in a cohort exposed to, infected with or recovered from COVID-19 (not recorded which).

About this clone: Within the sample, other DNA sequences also encode this same CDR3. This rearrangement joins TRBV7-2 to TRBJ1-3; D gene ambiguous. With 5 bases removed from V and 0 bases from J, the gap between germline ends came to 11 bases. The V gene's germline CDR1 is SGHTA and CDR2 FQGNSA. The CDR3 is made up of 15 amino acids. CDR3 residues: CASSLRGPSGNTIYF. The CDR3, as DNA: TGTGCCAGCAGCCTCAGAGGGCCCTCTGGAAACACCATATATTTT.

The chain is built from TRBV18 and TRBJ2-1, with a tentative D call TRBD2 (5 bases). There are 12 residues in the CDR3. Germline V lookup: CDR1 KGHSH, CDR2 LQKENI. Between the trimmed V and J ends, which lost 2 bases and 10 bases, there was a span of 9 bases. In nucleotides, the CDR3 is TGTGCCAGCTCACCAAACGAGGGAGAGCAGTTCTTC. It is translated as CASSPNEGEQFF.

This clone was observed a single time. The V gene is TRBV28, the J gene TRBJ1-2; possible D gene TRBD1, 5 bases. Germline loops: CDR1 MDHEN, CDR2 SYDVKM. The CDR3 loop spans 15 amino acids. V lost 6 bases and J 6 bases, leaving 20 bases between the germline ends. CDR3 amino acids: CASRTPSTVMDGYTF. The CDR3 DNA follows: TGTGCCAGCAGAACCCCCTCGACAGTCATGGATGGCTACACCTTC.

The sample holds one count of this clone. The chain combines TRBV5-1 with TRBJ2-1; 13 bases are shared with TRBD2. CDR3 length equals 16 residues. CDR1 and CDR2 from the germline V gene are SGHRS and YFSETQ. The V segment lost 3 bases and the J segment 5 bases; nucleotides outside the gene matches: 5. As DNA, the CDR3 is TGCGCCAGCAGCTCAGGACTAGCGGGAGAGAACAATGAGCAGTTCTTC. It is translated as CASSSGLAGENNEQFF. The full variable domain, in which reference TRBV5-1 and TRBJ2-1 provide the parts outside the CDR3, is KAGVTQTPRYLIKTRGQQVTLSCSPISGHRSVSWYQQTPGQGLQFLFEYFSETQRNKGNFPGRFSGRQFSNSRSEMNVSTLELGDSALYLCASSSGLAGENNEQFFGPGTRLTVL.

This clone was detected only a few times. The gene calls are TRBV6-2 or TRBV6-3 and TRBJ1-5; D gene ambiguous. V was cut by 2 bases and J by 1 base, with 12 bases left in between. Looked up from germline, CDR1 is MNHEY and CDR2 is SVGEGT. CDR3 size: 16 residues. This CDR3 is CASSYLAPRSNQPQHF. CDR3 nucleotides: TGTGCCAGCAGTTACCTGGCCCCTAGAAGCAATCAGCCCCAGCATTTT.

V and J are TRBV7-8 and TRBJ2-2, with D possibly TRBD1 on 6 matching bases. The germline V gene encodes CDR1 SGHVS and CDR2 FQNEAQ. CDR3 length: 18 residues. Trimming took 5 bases from V and 3 from J, leaving 22 bases between them. The CDR3 is CASSVGRLDSDHTGELFF. The CDR3 nucleotides read TGTGCCAGCAGCGTAGGGCGCCTGGACAGTGATCACACCGGGGAGCTGTTTTTT.

V and J are TRBV28 and TRBJ1-5; D perhaps matches TRBD1 (6 bases). Germline CDR1 is MDHEN and CDR2 is SYDVKM. Trimming stripped 5 bases from V and 11 bases from J, with 16 bases between. The CDR3 covers 13 residues. CDR3 residues: CASSLAQGGAQHF. CDR3 coding DNA: TGTGCCAGCAGTCTCGCACAGGGTGGGGCCCAGCATTTT.